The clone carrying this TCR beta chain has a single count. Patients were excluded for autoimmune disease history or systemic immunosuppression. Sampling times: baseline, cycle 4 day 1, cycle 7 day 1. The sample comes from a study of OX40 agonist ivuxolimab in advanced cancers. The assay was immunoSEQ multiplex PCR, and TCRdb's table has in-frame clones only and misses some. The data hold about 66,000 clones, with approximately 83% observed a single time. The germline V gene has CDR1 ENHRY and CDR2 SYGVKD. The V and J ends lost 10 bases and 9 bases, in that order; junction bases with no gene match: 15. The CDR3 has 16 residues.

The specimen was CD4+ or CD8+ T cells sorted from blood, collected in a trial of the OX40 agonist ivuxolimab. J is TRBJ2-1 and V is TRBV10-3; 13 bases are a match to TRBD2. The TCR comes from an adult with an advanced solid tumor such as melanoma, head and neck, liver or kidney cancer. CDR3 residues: CATRSPTSGGAGEQFF. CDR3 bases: TGTGCCACCAGGTCTCCAACTAGCGGGGGGGCGGGTGAGCAGTTCTTC.